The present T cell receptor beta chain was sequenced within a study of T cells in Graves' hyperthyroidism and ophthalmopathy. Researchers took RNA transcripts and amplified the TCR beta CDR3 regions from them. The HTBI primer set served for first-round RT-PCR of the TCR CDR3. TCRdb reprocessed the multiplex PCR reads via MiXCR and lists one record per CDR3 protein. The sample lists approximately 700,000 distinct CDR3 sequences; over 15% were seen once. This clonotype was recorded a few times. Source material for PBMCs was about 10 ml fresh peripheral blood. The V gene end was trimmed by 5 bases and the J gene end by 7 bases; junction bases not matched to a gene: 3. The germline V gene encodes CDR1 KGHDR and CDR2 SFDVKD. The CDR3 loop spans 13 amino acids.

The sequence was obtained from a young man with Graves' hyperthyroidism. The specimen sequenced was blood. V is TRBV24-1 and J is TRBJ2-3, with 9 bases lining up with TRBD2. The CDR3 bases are TGTGCCACCAGTGCGGGGACTAGCAATACGCAGTATTTT. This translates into CATSAGTSNTQYF.